This T cell receptor beta chain originates from a study of T cells of healthy individuals. With 1 base removed from V and 7 bases from J, the gap between germline ends came to 14 bases. Germline V lookup: CDR1 SGHTA, CDR2 FQGNSA. The CDR3 sequence is 15 residues long. TCRdb passed the 5' RACE reads through MiXCR, listing each CDR3 protein once. Found here are about 53,000 distinct CDR3 sequences, 14% to 15% of them singletons; the top ten hold about 16%. This clonotype came up a few times. The receptor's source is a human donor in good health. The chain joins TRBV7-2 to TRBJ1-5; D is uncertain. This CDR3 is CASSLGWGIGQPQHF. As DNA, the CDR3 is TGTGCCAGCAGCTTAGGTTGGGGTATAGGGCAGCCCCAGCATTTT.